This T cell receptor beta chain was captured in a study of blood T cell repertoires in COVID-19. Enrollees, roughly 18 to 90 years old, lived in 25 or so US areas. V lost 5 bases to trimming and J lost 6 bases; unmatched junction nucleotides: 9. Germline loops: CDR1 SGHAT, CDR2 FQNNGV. The CDR3 covers 14 residues. Under the authors' procedure: Reference gene primers were amplified, and this amplification served to estimate nucleated cell counts. Clones were read by immunoSEQ multiplex PCR, and TCRdb kept only the in-frame ones, dropping some. V, J and clone size reflect that table, while D and trimming were determined from the DNA. The data show roughly 150,000 clones, over 70% seen once.

This clonotype was sampled from a man between 65 and 79 years old who had been exposed to COVID-19. Sequencing used PBMCs or T cells enriched from blood (not recorded which). The chain has TRBV11-2 and TRBJ1-2, with TRBD1 matching 7 bases. The DNA of the CDR3 is TGTGCCAGCAGCCGCAGGGGACAGCCCCATGGCTACACCTTC. It specifies CASSRRGQPHGYTF. Drawing the rest from reference TRBV11-2 and TRBJ1-2, the complete variable domain is EAGVAQSPRYKIIEKRQSVAFWCNPISGHATLYWYQQILGQGPKLLIQFQNNGVVDDSQLPKDRFSAERLKGVDSTLKIQPAKLEDSAVYLCASSRRGQPHGYTFGSGTRLTVV.